The 30 T cell receptor beta chains in this list originate from one sample, sequenced in a study of blood T cell repertoires in COVID-19 (dated by TCRdb to the early 2020s). Library construction relied on the immunoSEQ multiplex PCR assay. The immuneACCESS repertoire file appears here via TCRdb, limited to in-frame rearrangements. These files lack a portion of the clones; in checked studies, under half of the deficit traces to unresolved V genes, and the cause of the others is not known. This sample gives fewer than 200,000 clones in total; 65% to 90% of them show up just once. The ten largest clones represent about 9.6% of the sample. The source material was peripheral blood. The receptor set was obtained from a man aged 50-60 years with active or convalescent COVID-19.

The genes are TRBV6-1 and TRBJ2-1; D remains ambiguous. From germline, CDR1 is MNHNS and CDR2 SASEGT. Between the trimmed V and J ends, which lost 4 bases and 4 bases, there was a span of 17 bases. CDR3 length: 16 amino acids. The CDR3 reads CASSATTPETYNEQFF. The CDR3 region has the DNA TGTGCCAGCAGTGCTACTACCCCCGAAACTTACAATGAGCAGTTCTTC.

The chain has TRBV9 and TRBJ1-3, with a possible D match to TRBD1 (5 bases). The V gene lost 4 bases and the J gene lost 4 bases, with 12 bases spanning the gap. From germline, CDR1 is SGDLS and CDR2 YYNGEE. The CDR3 is 14 amino acids. This CDR3 is CASSLRGDGNTIYF. The DNA for the CDR3 is TGTGCCAGCAGCCTTCGCGGGGACGGAAACACCATATATTTT.

Only one count was recorded for this clone. V usage is TRBV30 and J usage is TRBJ2-1; TRBD1 might be the D (5 bases). Deletions cut 7 bases from V and 10 bases from J, with 26 bases between. Germline CDR1 and CDR2: GTSNPN and SVGIG (reference sequence). The CDR3 covers 15 residues. The CDR3 DNA reads TGTGCCTCCGAGACCCCAGGAAAGGGGAAGGCGGAGCAGTTCTTC. Amino acid sequence: CASETPGKGKAEQFF.

V and J are TRBV4-3 and TRBJ1-3; 8 bases line up with TRBD1. The CDR3 loop spans 17 amino acids. The V gene's germline CDR1 is LGHNA and CDR2 YSLEER. Trimming at V came to 0 bases and at J to 6 bases, leaving 10 bases not matched to a gene. The CDR3 nucleotides read TGCGCCAGCAGCCAAGATTTAACCAGGGGGCGAGAAAACACCATATATTTT. Translating it yields CASSQDLTRGRENTIYF.

V and J are TRBV12-3 or TRBV12-4 and TRBJ1-1; D gene ambiguous. V was trimmed by 5 bases and J by 3 bases, leaving 7 bases between them. This CDR3 has 12 amino acids. CDR3 amino acids: CASSPGYTEAFF. CDR3 coding DNA: TGTGCCAGCAGTCCCGGGTACACTGAAGCTTTCTTT.

This chain links TRBV9 with TRBJ2-3, with a tentative D call TRBD2 (5 bases). The CDR3 runs to 13 residues. In germline, CDR1 is SGDLS, CDR2 YYNGEE. V dropped 3 bases and J dropped 0 bases, with 5 bases sitting between them. The CDR3, as DNA: TGTGCCAGCAGCGGGACTAGCACAGATACGCAGTATTTT. This codes for CASSGTSTDTQYF.

V gene TRBV30 combines with J gene TRBJ2-7; maybe TRBD1 (5 bases). Germline CDR1 is GTSNPN and CDR2 is SVGIG (reference sequence). The CDR3 has 14 amino acids. Trimming shortened V by 2 bases and J by 1 base, and 12 bases separated the two germline ends. CDR3 region: CAWSRGPGSYEQYF. The CDR3 DNA reads as TGTGCCTGGAGTCGTGGGCCAGGGTCCTACGAGCAGTACTTC.

The chain recombines TRBV28 with TRBJ1-1; D is undetermined. CDR3 length equals 12 residues. The ends were cut back, 7 bases at V and 4 bases at J, with 10 bases in the middle. Germline V gene data show CDR1 as MDHEN and CDR2 as SYDVKM. The CDR3 reads CASKLLTTEAFF. The CDR3 bases are TGTGCCAGCAAACTTCTCACCACTGAAGCTTTCTTT.

The CDR3 is CASSIGTSPDTQYF. In nucleotides, the CDR3 is TGTGCCAGTAGTATCGGGACTAGCCCGGATACGCAGTATTTT. The gene calls are TRBV19 and TRBJ2-3; TRBD2 matches at 9 bases. Germline lookup yields CDR1 LNHDA and CDR2 SQIVND (reference sequence). The CDR3 is made up of 14 amino acids. The J segment lost 6 bases and the V segment lost 3 bases, leaving 4 bases of the junction unmatched. The full variable domain, with the rest looked up from reference TRBV19 and TRBJ2-3, is DGGITQSPKYLFRKEGQNVTLSCEQNLNHDAMYWYRQDPGQGLRLIYYSQIVNDFQKGDIAEGYSVSREKKESFPLTVTSAQKNPTAFYLCASSIGTSPDTQYFGPGTRLTVL.

The rearrangement uses TRBV9 and TRBJ2-1; 7 bases map to TRBD2. The CDR3 loop spans 14 amino acids. CDR1 is SGDLS and CDR2 is YYNGEE in the germline V gene. V lost 1 base and J lost 3; bases outside the gene matches: 1. CDR3 sequence (DNA): TGTGCCAGCAGCGTACTAGCGGACTACAATGAGCAGTTCTTC. Its translation is CASSVLADYNEQFF.

The chain carries TRBV6-2 or TRBV6-3 and TRBJ1-2; possibly TRBD1 for D (6 bases). Trimming shortened V by 2 bases and J by 2 bases, and 12 bases separated the two germline ends. The CDR3 is 15 amino acids. Germline CDR1 and CDR2: MNHEY and SVGEGT. The CDR3 DNA is TGTGCCAGCAGTTACGTGGACAGCTTCAACTATGGCTACACCTTC. As protein: CASSYVDSFNYGYTF.

V and J are TRBV19 and TRBJ1-1; unclear D gene. The germline CDR1 and CDR2 sequences are LNHDA and SQIVND (reference sequence). This CDR3 region has 13 residues. Trimming took 3 bases from V and 0 from J, leaving 5 bases between them. CDR3 region: CASSISVNTEAFF. Here the CDR3 DNA reads TGTGCCAGTAGTATCTCTGTGAACACTGAAGCTTTCTTT.

The V gene is TRBV20-1, the J gene TRBJ1-6, with TRBD1 matching over 7 bases. Germline assignment: CDR1 DFQATT and CDR2 SNEGSKA (reference sequence). There are 14 residues in the CDR3. V dropped 3 bases and J dropped 7; count of bases not matched to a gene: 6. The CDR3 is CSASRGQPNSPLHF. The DNA for the CDR3 is TGCAGTGCTAGTCGGGGACAGCCCAATTCACCCCTCCACTTT.

The gene calls are TRBV12-3 or TRBV12-4 and TRBJ2-5, with TRBD1 matching 9 bases. V lost 6 bases, J lost 3 bases, and 2 bases stayed unmatched. The CDR3 sequence is 13 residues long. CDR3: CASRWTGEETQYF. CDR3 DNA sequence: TGTGCCAGCAGATGGACAGGGGAAGAGACCCAGTACTTC.

This clone was observed a single time. J is TRBJ1-1 and V is TRBV15; 8 positions agree with TRBD1. The CDR3 is made up of 14 amino acids. V trimming: 1 base; J trimming: 6 bases; junction bases outside the gene matches: 4. In germline, CDR1 is LNHNV, CDR2 YYDKDF (reference sequence). CDR3 DNA: TGTGCCACCAGCAGAGGCGAACAGGGGGCTGAAGCTTTCTTT. The encoded protein is CATSRGEQGAEAFF.

The CDR3 nucleotides are TGCGCCAGCAGGTATGGACAGGGGGTCGATGAGCAGTTCTTC. The encoded protein is CASRYGQGVDEQFF. The rearrangement uses TRBV5-1 and TRBJ2-1; 10 bases align to TRBD1. Trimming cost V 5 bases and J 8 bases; bases outside gene matches: 7. Germline V gene data show CDR1 as SGHRS and CDR2 as YFSETQ. The CDR3 loop spans 14 amino acids.

V gene TRBV3-1 (or the pseudogene TRBV3-2) combines with J gene TRBJ1-2, with 7 bases that match TRBD1. The CDR3 spans 13 residues. CDR1 is LGHDT, CDR2 YNNKEL, per germline (reference sequence). The V segment lost 3 bases and the J segment 8 bases; nucleotides outside the gene matches: 6. The CDR3 loop reads CASSHGRDSGYTF. CDR3 nucleotides: TGTGCCAGCAGCCATGGCCGGGACAGCGGCTACACCTTC.

This clone was recorded a few times. The chain is built from TRBV4-1 and TRBJ2-5, with 9 bases matching TRBD2. The CDR3 runs 14 residues. Germline CDR1 MGHRA, CDR2 YSYEKL. J was trimmed by 3 bases and V by 3 bases; bases with no gene match: 2. In nucleotides, the CDR3 is TGCGCCAGCAGCCATTTAGCGGGGGAAGAGACCCAGTACTTC. Encoded protein: CASSHLAGEETQYF.

Only one count was recorded for this clone. This chain connects TRBV3-1 (or the pseudogene TRBV3-2) to TRBJ2-3; D is ambiguous. Germline V lookup: CDR1 LGHDT, CDR2 YNNKEL (reference sequence). V was clipped by 0 bases and J by 6 bases, with 10 bases between them. CDR3 length: 14 residues. This CDR3 is CASSQDLERDTQYF. The CDR3 DNA reads TGTGCCAGCAGCCAAGATCTTGAGAGGGATACGCAGTATTTT.

In this sample, this clone turned up many times. The rearrangement links TRBV7-9 to TRBJ1-6, with TRBD1 as a possible D gene (6 bases). CDR3 length: 15 amino acids. CDR1 is SEHNR, CDR2 FQNEAQ, per germline (reference sequence). V dropped 4 bases and J dropped 9 bases, with 16 bases sitting between them. The CDR3 region has the DNA TGTGCCAGCAGCTCACGAGGGGGGGGCGGTTCACCCCTCCACTTT. It is translated as CASSSRGGGGSPLHF. The entire variable domain, with the rest obtained from reference TRBV7-9 and TRBJ1-6, is as follows: DTGVSQNPRHKITKRGQNVTFRCDPISEHNRLYWYRQTLGQGPEFLTYFQNEAQLEKSRLLSDRFSAERPKGSFSTLEIQRTEQGDSAMYLCASSSRGGGGSPLHFGNGTRLTVT.

The chain recombines TRBV4-2 with TRBJ2-1, with 10 bases matching TRBD2. J lost 4 bases, V lost 0 bases, and 0 bases had no gene match. The CDR3 contains 15 residues. Germline values: CDR1 LGHNA, CDR2 YNFKEQ. This CDR3 is CASSQETSGYNEQFF. CDR3 in DNA: TGTGCCAGCAGCCAAGAGACTAGCGGGTACAATGAGCAGTTCTTC.

The J gene is TRBJ1-1, the V gene TRBV3-1 (or the pseudogene TRBV3-2); weak D call: TRBD1 (6 bases). The CDR3 has 15 amino acids. Germline V gives CDR1 LGHDT, CDR2 YNNKEL (reference sequence). Trimming cost V 2 bases and J 0 bases, with 10 bases left between them. In nucleotides, the CDR3 is TGTGCCAGCAGCCAATCAGGGGTAATGAACACTGAAGCTTTCTTT. Translating it yields CASSQSGVMNTEAFF.

V and J are TRBV7-2 and TRBJ1-3, with D tentatively TRBD1 (5 bases). The CDR3 consists of 16 residues. Germline V gene sequence: CDR1 SGHTA, CDR2 FQGNSA. V was pared by 2 bases and J by 1 base, with 12 bases between. CDR3 coding DNA: TGTGCCAGCAGCTTATTCAGGGTAGGGTCTGGAAACACCATATATTTT. Its protein is CASSLFRVGSGNTIYF.

This chain connects TRBV7-9 to TRBJ1-6; the match to TRBD1 covers 8 bases. Germline V lookup: CDR1 SEHNR, CDR2 FQNEAQ (reference sequence). Losses at the gene ends were 4 bases for V and 0 bases for J; bases not matched to a gene: 8. This CDR3 is built from 18 residues. CDR3 sequence (DNA): TGTGCCAGCAGCTCCCCGGGACAGGCAAGCTCCTATAATTCACCCCTCCACTTT. Translation gives CASSSPGQASSYNSPLHF.

This rearrangement joins TRBV3-1 (or the pseudogene TRBV3-2) to TRBJ1-6, with 8 bases identical to TRBD1. J gave up 7 bases and V 1 base, and 0 bases lay outside the gene matches. Germline V CDR1 and CDR2: LGHDT, YNNKEL (reference sequence). The CDR3 length is 14 residues. The CDR3 bases are TGTGCCAGCAGCCAAGGACAGGGGAATTCACCCCTCCACTTT. Protein: CASSQGQGNSPLHF.

This clone appeared a single time. The chain has TRBV28 and TRBJ1-5; tentative D call: TRBD1 (6 bases). CDR3 length: 14 amino acids. Germline CDR1 reads MDHEN; CDR2 reads SYDVKM. V was clipped by 1 base and J by 11 bases, with 15 bases between them. The CDR3 here is CASSLSPLTGAQHF. The CDR3, as DNA: TGTGCCAGCAGTTTATCCCCTTTGACAGGCGCCCAGCATTTT.

This chain links TRBV9 with TRBJ2-2, with D perhaps TRBD2 (5 bases). The CDR3 contains 13 residues. Germline CDR1 is SGDLS and CDR2 is YYNGEE. V shed 3 bases and J shed 3 bases, with 6 bases lying between them. This chain's CDR3 is CASSAGYTGELFF. The CDR3 nucleotides read TGTGCCAGCAGCGCGGGATACACCGGGGAGCTGTTTTTT.

This clone has only a few counts. This rearrangement joins TRBV15 to TRBJ1-5, with 8 bases matching TRBD1. The trim removed 4 bases at V and 1 base at J, leaving 6 bases unmatched. The CDR3 extends over 16 amino acids. Germline CDR1 LNHNV, CDR2 YYDKDF (reference sequence). The CDR3 region is CATSTGTGLSNQPQHF. The CDR3 coding sequence is TGTGCCACCAGCACAGGGACAGGACTAAGCAATCAGCCCCAGCATTTT.

The gene calls are TRBV20-1 and TRBJ2-5; 12 nucleotides align to TRBD2. The V gene's germline CDR1 is DFQATT and CDR2 SNEGSKA (reference sequence). This CDR3 comprises 14 residues. Trimming cost V 3 bases and J 5 bases; bases outside gene matches: 4. Here the CDR3 reads CSASLAGGMETQYF. The CDR3 nucleotides are TGCAGTGCTAGTCTAGCGGGAGGGATGGAGACCCAGTACTTC.

The V call is TRBV6-6, the J call TRBJ2-2, with a tentative D call TRBD2 (6 bases). The CDR3 spans 12 residues. CDR1 is MNHNY, CDR2 SVGAGI, per germline (reference sequence). Trimming shortened V by 6 bases and J by 7 bases, and 9 bases separated the two germline ends. The CDR3 here is CASRPGDGELFF. DNA for the CDR3: TGTGCCAGCAGACCGGGGGACGGGGAGCTGTTTTTT.